Listed below are T cell receptor beta chains from one sample, sequenced in a study of blood T cell repertoires in COVID-19. Assay: immunoSEQ multiplex PCR; the TCRdb copy retains only in-frame clones and omits some. Of about 83,000 clones in the sample, 90% were seen once. Sequencing was carried out using peripheral blood. The receptors come from a woman of 80 years or more with active or convalescent COVID-19. CDR3s include the opening cysteine and the closing phenylalanine or tryptophan. Each record gives: J gene, clone size, V gene, D gene, CDR3 protein, CDR3 DNA. A D gene is named only where the DNA matches it firmly. Clone size appears in some rows only: once, few, many, or a class for an expanded clone.

j_gene: TRBJ2-1
abundance: once
v_gene: TRBV4-3
d_gene: NA
CDR3aa: CASRDYWVSYNEQFF
CDR3nt: TGCGCCAGCAGGGACTACTGGGTCTCCTACAATGAGCAGTTCTTC

j_gene: TRBJ2-7
abundance: NA
v_gene: TRBV27
d_gene: NA
CDR3aa: CASRSRRDPAAEQYF
CDR3nt: TGTGCCAGCAGATCTCGGCGGGACCCTGCGGCCGAGCAGTACTTC

j_gene: TRBJ1-5
abundance: once
v_gene: TRBV28
d_gene: NA
CDR3aa: CASSSTGGIQPQHF
CDR3nt: TGTGCCAGCAGTTCTACAGGTGGAATCCAGCCCCAGCATTTT

j_gene: TRBJ2-7
abundance: NA
v_gene: TRBV6-5
d_gene: TRBD1
CDR3aa: CASRRDRTSYEQYF
CDR3nt: TGTGCCAGCAGGAGGGACAGGACCTCCTACGAGCAGTACTTC

j_gene: TRBJ1-5
abundance: few
v_gene: TRBV6-2/TRBV6-3
d_gene: TRBD1
CDR3aa: CASSPRGYSNQPQHF
CDR3nt: TGTGCCAGCAGCCCCAGGGGGTATAGCAATCAGCCCCAGCATTTT

j_gene: TRBJ1-3
abundance: NA
v_gene: TRBV5-1
d_gene: NA
CDR3aa: CASSLGGNGNTIYF
CDR3nt: TGCGCCAGCAGCTTGGGAGGGAACGGAAACACCATATATTTT

j_gene: TRBJ1-2
abundance: NA
v_gene: TRBV24-1
d_gene: TRBD1
CDR3aa: CATSDRTGGSGNYGYTF
CDR3nt: TGTGCCACCAGTGATCGGACAGGGGGTTCGGGGAACTATGGCTACACCTTC

j_gene: TRBJ2-2
abundance: NA
v_gene: TRBV4-1
d_gene: TRBD1
CDR3aa: CASSLGTGGTGELFF
CDR3nt: TGCGCCAGCAGTCTTGGGACAGGGGGCACCGGGGAGCTGTTTTTT

j_gene: TRBJ1-5
abundance: NA
v_gene: TRBV6-5
d_gene: NA
CDR3aa: CASRPGGNQPQHF
CDR3nt: TGTGCCAGCAGGCCTGGGGGGAATCAGCCCCAGCATTTT

j_gene: TRBJ2-7
abundance: NA
v_gene: TRBV21-1
d_gene: NA
CDR3aa: CASSSPPGTVKLYEQYF
CDR3nt: TGTGCCAGCAGCTCTCCTCCCGGGACAGTCAAGCTCTACGAGCAGTACTTC

j_gene: TRBJ2-1
abundance: NA
v_gene: TRBV24-1
d_gene: TRBD1
CDR3aa: CATSDPGTGEYNEQFF
CDR3nt: TGTGCCACCAGTGATCCTGGGACAGGGGAGTACAATGAGCAGTTCTTC

j_gene: TRBJ2-6
abundance: few
v_gene: TRBV30
d_gene: TRBD1
CDR3aa: CAWSRGRLSSGANVLTF
CDR3nt: TGTGCCTGGTCAAGGGGGCGATTGAGCTCTGGGGCCAACGTCCTGACTTTC

j_gene: TRBJ2-3
abundance: once
v_gene: TRBV24-1
d_gene: TRBD2
CDR3aa: CATSGFGSSGGDTQYF
CDR3nt: TGTGCCACCAGTGGGTTCGGGTCTAGCGGGGGAGATACGCAGTATTTT

j_gene: TRBJ1-1
abundance: few
v_gene: TRBV3-1/TRBV3-2
d_gene: NA
CDR3aa: CASSYTENTEAFF
CDR3nt: TGTGCCAGCAGTTATACAGAAAACACTGAAGCTTTCTTT

j_gene: TRBJ2-7
abundance: NA
v_gene: TRBV9
d_gene: TRBD2
CDR3aa: CASSVADGGSYEQYF
CDR3nt: TGTGCCAGCAGCGTAGCCGACGGGGGGTCCTACGAGCAGTACTTC

j_gene: TRBJ2-7
abundance: NA
v_gene: TRBV9
d_gene: TRBD1
CDR3aa: CASSVEYRRTGGYEQYF
CDR3nt: TGTGCCAGCAGCGTAGAGTATCGGCGGACAGGGGGCTACGAGCAGTACTTC

j_gene: TRBJ2-7
abundance: NA
v_gene: TRBV28
d_gene: NA
CDR3aa: CASSDTIRWEQYF
CDR3nt: TGTGCCAGCAGTGACACCATTCGGTGGGAGCAGTACTTC

j_gene: TRBJ1-5
abundance: NA
v_gene: TRBV27
d_gene: NA
CDR3aa: CASSLSSNQPQHF
CDR3nt: TGTGCCAGCAGTTTGAGTAGCAATCAGCCCCAGCATTTT

j_gene: TRBJ1-2
abundance: NA
v_gene: TRBV19
d_gene: NA
CDR3aa: CASSISTGKNYGYTF
CDR3nt: TGTGCCAGTAGTATATCAACGGGAAAGAACTATGGCTACACCTTC

j_gene: TRBJ2-2
abundance: once
v_gene: TRBV30
d_gene: NA
CDR3aa: CACYPDSATGELFF
CDR3nt: TGTGCCTGTTACCCGGACAGCGCCACCGGGGAGCTGTTTTTT

j_gene: TRBJ2-7
abundance: NA
v_gene: TRBV10-3
d_gene: NA
CDR3aa: CAISRLGDGPYEQYF
CDR3nt: TGTGCCATCAGTAGGTTAGGGGATGGCCCCTACGAGCAGTACTTC

j_gene: TRBJ2-7
abundance: NA
v_gene: TRBV2
d_gene: NA
CDR3aa: CASSAPGTYEQYF
CDR3nt: TGTGCCAGCAGTGCCCCGGGGACCTACGAGCAGTACTTC

j_gene: TRBJ1-5
abundance: NA
v_gene: TRBV7-2
d_gene: TRBD1
CDR3aa: CASSLGQPSNQPQHF
CDR3nt: TGTGCCAGCAGCTTGGGACAGCCTAGCAATCAGCCCCAGCATTTT

j_gene: TRBJ2-7
abundance: NA
v_gene: TRBV27
d_gene: NA
CDR3aa: CASGLTGYEQYF
CDR3nt: TGTGCCAGCGGCTTGACAGGCTACGAGCAGTACTTC

j_gene: TRBJ1-3
abundance: NA
v_gene: TRBV7-8
d_gene: TRBD1
CDR3aa: CASSLETGSGNTIYF
CDR3nt: TGTGCCAGCAGCTTAGAGACAGGGAGTGGAAACACCATATATTTT

j_gene: TRBJ2-7
abundance: NA
v_gene: TRBV18
d_gene: TRBD1
CDR3aa: CASGGQLSYEQYF
CDR3nt: TGTGCCAGCGGGGGACAGCTATCCTACGAGCAGTACTTC

j_gene: TRBJ2-3
abundance: NA
v_gene: TRBV4-2
d_gene: NA
CDR3aa: CASSQVAFADTQYF
CDR3nt: TGTGCCAGCAGCCAAGTGGCTTTCGCAGATACGCAGTATTTT

j_gene: TRBJ2-7
abundance: once
v_gene: TRBV5-1
d_gene: NA
CDR3aa: CASSLWPSSYEQYF
CDR3nt: TGCGCCAGCAGCTTGTGGCCTAGCTCCTACGAGCAGTACTTC

j_gene: TRBJ2-5
abundance: NA
v_gene: TRBV2
d_gene: NA
CDR3aa: CASSRTGGSGTQYF
CDR3nt: TGTGCCAGCAGCCGAACGGGGGGCAGCGGGACCCAGTACTTC

j_gene: TRBJ1-1
abundance: NA
v_gene: TRBV2
d_gene: NA
CDR3aa: CASSDPGSARAFF
CDR3nt: TGTGCCAGCAGTGACCCAGGGTCCGCCAGAGCTTTCTTT

j_gene: TRBJ2-2
abundance: NA
v_gene: TRBV3-1/TRBV3-2
d_gene: NA
CDR3aa: CASSQAGYSGELFF
CDR3nt: TGTGCCAGCAGCCAAGCGGGTTATAGCGGGGAGCTGTTTTTT

j_gene: TRBJ2-1
abundance: NA
v_gene: TRBV7-2
d_gene: TRBD1
CDR3aa: CASSFPGTGASDEQFF
CDR3nt: TGTGCCAGCAGCTTTCCCGGGACAGGGGCATCTGATGAGCAGTTCTTC

j_gene: TRBJ2-3
abundance: NA
v_gene: TRBV24-1
d_gene: TRBD2
CDR3aa: CATSDPGLAGTDTQYF
CDR3nt: TGTGCCACCAGTGACCCGGGACTAGCGGGGACAGATACGCAGTATTTT

j_gene: TRBJ1-1
abundance: NA
v_gene: TRBV2
d_gene: NA
CDR3aa: CASSETRGMNTEAFF
CDR3nt: TGTGCCAGCAGTGAAACTCGGGGTATGAACACTGAAGCTTTCTTT

j_gene: TRBJ2-1
abundance: NA
v_gene: TRBV28
d_gene: NA
CDR3aa: CASRRPGVEGEQFF
CDR3nt: TGTGCCAGCAGACGACCCGGGGTGGAGGGTGAGCAGTTCTTC

j_gene: TRBJ1-1
abundance: NA
v_gene: TRBV4-3
d_gene: TRBD1
CDR3aa: CASSQERGTGIEAFF
CDR3nt: TGCGCCAGCAGCCAGGAGCGGGGGACAGGGATTGAAGCTTTCTTT

j_gene: TRBJ2-7
abundance: NA
v_gene: TRBV7-2
d_gene: NA
CDR3aa: CASSILGGKVEQYF
CDR3nt: TGTGCCAGCAGCATCCTAGGGGGTAAAGTCGAGCAGTACTTC

j_gene: TRBJ1-2
abundance: NA
v_gene: TRBV19
d_gene: NA
CDR3aa: CASSIELRGYTF
CDR3nt: TGTGCCAGTAGTATAGAGTTGCGTGGCTACACCTTC

j_gene: TRBJ2-3
abundance: NA
v_gene: TRBV27
d_gene: TRBD1
CDR3aa: CASSSGTGGDTQYF
CDR3nt: TGTGCCAGCAGTTCTGGGACAGGGGGAGATACGCAGTATTTT

j_gene: TRBJ1-5
abundance: once
v_gene: TRBV28
d_gene: NA
CDR3aa: CASSSFSNQPQHF
CDR3nt: TGTGCCAGCAGTTCATTTAGCAATCAGCCCCAGCATTTT

j_gene: TRBJ1-1
abundance: NA
v_gene: TRBV19
d_gene: TRBD1
CDR3aa: CASRMDRGNTEAFF
CDR3nt: TGTGCCAGTAGGATGGACAGGGGGAACACTGAAGCTTTCTTT

j_gene: TRBJ1-5
abundance: NA
v_gene: TRBV19
d_gene: NA
CDR3aa: CASSMREIRQPQHF
CDR3nt: TGTGCCAGTAGTATGCGGGAAATCCGTCAGCCCCAGCATTTT

j_gene: TRBJ2-2
abundance: NA
v_gene: TRBV28
d_gene: NA
CDR3aa: CASSLYWDTARNTGELFF
CDR3nt: TGTGCCAGCAGTTTATATTGGGACACTGCCAGGAACACCGGGGAGCTGTTTTTT

j_gene: TRBJ2-2
abundance: NA
v_gene: TRBV3-1/TRBV3-2
d_gene: NA
CDR3aa: CASSPRLEITGELFF
CDR3nt: TGTGCCAGCAGCCCTCGACTAGAGATCACCGGGGAGCTGTTTTTT